A single sample gave rise to the 17 T cell receptor beta chains below, sequenced in a study of blood T cells in healthy people across ages. The authors ran a second PCR of about 7 to 11 cycles using a sample-barcoded 5' primer and a J-beta primer mix. In TCRdb, the 5' RACE reads were re-called with MiXCR into one record per CDR3 protein. The sample yields more than 500,000 distinct CDR3 sequences, around a quarter seen once. This sample was also put to use in a study of T cells of mothers and their children.

Sequencing was performed on blood. Every receptor here comes from a boy aged 2 to 9 in good health.

This clonotype was detected only a few times. The chain recombines TRBV5-1 with TRBJ2-3; no firm D call. V dropped 2 bases and J dropped 2 bases, with 9 bases sitting between them. Germline loops: CDR1 SGHRS, CDR2 YFSETQ. The CDR3 consists of 14 residues. The CDR3: CASSFDVHTDTQYF. The CDR3 DNA follows: TGCGCCAGCAGCTTTGACGTCCACACAGATACGCAGTATTTT.

Concerning this clonotype itself: A read error may account for a junction end that differs from germline. This rearrangement joins TRBV2 to TRBJ1-1; 9 bases align to TRBD1. Germline CDR1 SNHLY, CDR2 FYNNEI. CDR3 length: 14 residues. CDR3 bases: TGTGCCAGCTGCGGACAGGGGATGAACATTGAAGCTTTCTTT. Its translation is CASCGQGMNIEAFF.

This clonotype was seen only a few times. V usage is TRBV19 and J usage is TRBJ2-7; possible D gene TRBD1, 6 bases. The CDR3 is 14 amino acids. V lost 6 bases, J lost 10 bases, and 22 bases lay in between. Germline V lookup: CDR1 LNHDA, CDR2 SQIVND (reference sequence). CDR3 in amino acids: CASRPGVQLEAQYF. The CDR3 bases are TGTGCCAGTAGGCCAGGGGTTCAACTGGAGGCCCAGTACTTC.

This clonotype turned up a few times. This chain uses TRBV7-2 with TRBJ2-1; D is possibly TRBD2 (5 bases). Trimming left V 4 bases short and J 9 bases short, with 16 bases between. Germline CDR1 and CDR2: SGHTA and FQGNSA. This CDR3 is 14 amino acids long. This CDR3 reads CASSSDGGPLEQFF. The CDR3 DNA is TGTGCCAGCAGCTCCGACGGAGGTCCCCTTGAGCAGTTCTTC.

This clonotype was counted ten times or more. This chain connects TRBV9 to TRBJ2-5; a possible D gene is TRBD2 (5 bases). The V gene's germline CDR1 is SGDLS and CDR2 YYNGEE. Trimming took 2 bases from V and 3 from J, leaving 17 bases between them. The CDR3 is 16 amino acids. The CDR3 is CASSVRPNTGKETQYF. CDR3 DNA sequence: TGTGCCAGCAGCGTCAGACCGAATACCGGGAAAGAGACCCAGTACTTC.

The chain employs TRBV2 and TRBJ1-3; D is undetermined. This CDR3 is 14 amino acids long. Germline lookup yields CDR1 SNHLY and CDR2 FYNNEI. Between the trimmed V and J ends, which lost 3 bases and 2 bases, there was a span of 8 bases. CDR3 sequence: CASSDGPAGNTIYF. CDR3 bases: TGTGCCAGCAGTGACGGACCGGCTGGAAACACCATATATTTT.

As DNA, the CDR3 is TGTGCCAGCAGCGGCAGGACTAGCGGGGGGGCCTCCTACAATGAGCAGTTCTTC. Translation gives CASSGRTSGGASYNEQFF. The rearrangement links TRBV7-9 to TRBJ2-1, with 15 bases aligning to TRBD2. The CDR3 is 18 amino acids. Trimming at V came to 5 bases and at J to 0 bases, leaving 5 bases not matched to a gene. CDR1 and CDR2 from the germline V gene are SEHNR and FQNEAQ (reference sequence).

This clonotype was picked up a small number of times. The V call is TRBV27, the J call TRBJ2-3; 8 nucleotides line up with TRBD2. The germline V gene encodes CDR1 MNHEY and CDR2 SMNVEV (reference sequence). This CDR3 is built from 16 residues. The V and J ends lost 8 bases and 4 bases, in that order; junction bases with no gene match: 14. CDR3 nucleotides: TGTGCCAGCCGAGCCCTGTTCGCGGGGGGCGCAGATACGCAGTATTTT. Encoded protein: CASRALFAGGADTQYF.

The V call is TRBV10-3, the J call TRBJ2-1, with 10 bases lining up with TRBD2. CDR3 size: 13 residues. CDR1 and CDR2 (germline): ENHRY, SYGVKD. V trimming: 8 bases; J trimming: 9 bases; junction bases outside the gene matches: 7. CDR3 DNA: TGTGCCATCGGGCTAGCGGGAGCTCCTGAGCAGTTCTTC. The encoded protein is CAIGLAGAPEQFF.

This clonotype appeared once. V usage is TRBV3-1 and J usage is TRBJ1-2; D call uncertain. The germline V gene encodes CDR1 LGHDT and CDR2 YNNKEL (reference sequence). This CDR3 region has 13 residues. V lost 4 bases and J 4 bases, leaving 10 bases between the germline ends. This chain's CDR3 is CASSPLAAYGYTF. DNA for the CDR3: TGTGCCAGCAGCCCCTTGGCAGCCTATGGCTACACCTTC.

This clonotype turned up a few times. The CDR3, as DNA: TGTGCCAGCAGTTCCCCGGCCGATGGGCTATACGAGCAGTACTTC. The encoded protein is CASSSPADGLYEQYF. V is TRBV12-3 or TRBV12-4 and J is TRBJ2-7; D is unresolved. Between the trimmed V and J ends, which lost 4 bases and 4 bases, there was a span of 17 bases. This CDR3 spans 15 amino acids.

This clonotype was observed a handful of times. CDR3 residues: CASSLLTSGSKTAKNIQYF. Here the CDR3 DNA reads TGTGCCAGCAGCTTGCTAACTAGCGGGAGTAAGACGGCCAAAAACATTCAGTACTTC. The rearrangement joins TRBV5-5 to TRBJ2-4; 11 bases agree with TRBD2. CDR1 and CDR2 from the germline V gene are SGHKS and YYEKEE (reference sequence). V lost 1 base and J lost 1; bases outside the gene matches: 10. The length of the CDR3 is 19 residues.

The chain has TRBV24-1 and TRBJ2-2; the match to TRBD1 covers 7 bases. J was trimmed by 0 bases and V by 10 bases; bases with no gene match: 4. CDR1 is KGHDR and CDR2 is SFDVKD in the germline V gene. This CDR3 spans 14 amino acids. The DNA of the CDR3 is TGTGCCACACCGACAGGGACGAACACCGGGGAGCTGTTTTTT. Translated: CATPTGTNTGELFF.

The chain is built from TRBV5-5 and TRBJ2-7, with 9 nucleotides matching TRBD2. The germline V gene has CDR1 SGHKS and CDR2 YYEKEE (reference sequence). This CDR3 spans 16 amino acids. Losses at the gene ends were 1 base for V and 3 bases for J; bases not matched to a gene: 8. In DNA, the CDR3 is TGTGCCAGCAGCTTGTGGGCTAGCGGGGAGCACTACGAGCAGTACTTC. Residues: CASSLWASGEHYEQYF.

V usage is TRBV5-1 and J usage is TRBJ2-5; no firm D call. The CDR3 is made up of 13 amino acids. V was trimmed by 5 bases and J by 5 bases, leaving 13 bases between them. Germline V gives CDR1 SGHRS, CDR2 YFSETQ. This CDR3 is CASREPDGETQYF. In DNA form, the CDR3 reads TGCGCCAGCAGGGAGCCGGACGGGGAGACCCAGTACTTC.

The chain carries TRBV12-3 or TRBV12-4 and TRBJ2-4; D could derive from TRBD1 or TRBD2 (5 bases each). This CDR3 is built from 14 residues. With 5 bases removed from V and 5 bases from J, the gap between germline ends came to 13 bases. CDR3 DNA: TGTGCCAGCAGTCCCCGGGGACGGGAAAACATTCAGTACTTC. The encoded protein is CASSPRGRENIQYF.

This clonotype was recorded a few times. This chain links TRBV18 with TRBJ2-3; D is uncertain. Trimming stripped 2 bases from V and 2 bases from J, with 17 bases between. Germline V gene lookup returns CDR1 KGHSH and CDR2 LQKENI. This CDR3 is 17 amino acids long. CDR3 coding DNA: TGTGCCAGCTCACCAATCCCCAATTGGCTCGACACAGATACGCAGTATTTT. As protein: CASSPIPNWLDTDTQYF.